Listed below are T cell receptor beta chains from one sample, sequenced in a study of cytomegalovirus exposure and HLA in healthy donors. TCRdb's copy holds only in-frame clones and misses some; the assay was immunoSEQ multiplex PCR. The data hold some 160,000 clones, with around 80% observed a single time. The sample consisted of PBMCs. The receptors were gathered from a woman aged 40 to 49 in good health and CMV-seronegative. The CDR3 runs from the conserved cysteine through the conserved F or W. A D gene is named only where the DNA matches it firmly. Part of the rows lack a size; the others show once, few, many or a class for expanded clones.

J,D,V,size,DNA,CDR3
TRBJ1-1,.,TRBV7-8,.,TGTGCCAGCAGATTAGGGGGGGGATCTGAAGCTTTCTTT,CASRLGGGSEAFF
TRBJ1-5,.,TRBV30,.,TGTGCCTGGAATTTCAGGGTGGGGCAGCCCCAGCATTTT,CAWNFRVGQPQHF
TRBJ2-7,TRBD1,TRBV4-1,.,TGCGCCAGCAGCCAGGGACAGGGATCTTCCTACGAGCAGTACTTC,CASSQGQGSSYEQYF
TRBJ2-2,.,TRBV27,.,TGTGCCAGCACCAGGGGTAACACCGGGGAGCTGTTTTTT,CASTRGNTGELFF
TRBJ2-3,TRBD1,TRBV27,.,TGTGCCAGCAGTTTCACCGGGACAGAGGCGCAGTATTTT,CASSFTGTEAQYF
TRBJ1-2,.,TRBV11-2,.,TGTGCCAGCAGCTCAACAGGTGACTATGGCTACACCTTC,CASSSTGDYGYTF
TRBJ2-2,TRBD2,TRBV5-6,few,TGTGCCAGCAGCTTCGGACTAGCGGTGAACACCGGGGAGCTGTTTTTT,CASSFGLAVNTGELFF
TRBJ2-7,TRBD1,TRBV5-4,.,TGTGCCAGCAGCTTAGACAGGGGGCGGATGGACGAGCAGTACTTC,CASSLDRGRMDEQYF
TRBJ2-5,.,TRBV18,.,TGTGCCAGCTCACCAAGAACAGGGAATCTAGAGACCCAGTACTTC,CASSPRTGNLETQYF
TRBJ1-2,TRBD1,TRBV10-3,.,TGTGCCATCAGGGGGGGACAGGGTGGAAGTGGCTACACCTTC,CAIRGGQGGSGYTF
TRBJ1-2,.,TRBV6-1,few,TGTGCCAGCAGTGAAGGGCAGGTCGCTAACTATGGCTACACCTTC,CASSEGQVANYGYTF
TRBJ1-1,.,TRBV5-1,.,TGCGCCAGCAGCTTGGTTAGGAGTGGGTTACCTGAAGCTTTCTTT,CASSLVRSGLPEAFF
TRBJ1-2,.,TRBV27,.,TGTGCCACCAGCAAAGGACAGCACCGAGGCTACACCTTC,CATSKGQHRGYTF
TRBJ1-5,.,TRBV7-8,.,TGTGCCAGCAGCTTAGCTGGCAGCAATCAGCCCCAGCATTTT,CASSLAGSNQPQHF
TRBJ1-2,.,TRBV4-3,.,TGCGCCAGCAGCCAAGAACACCAGGGGAACTATGGCTACACCTTC,CASSQEHQGNYGYTF
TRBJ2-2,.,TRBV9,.,TGTGCCAGCAGCGTAGCTCGGGGGAGCACCGGGGAGCTGTTTTTT,CASSVARGSTGELFF
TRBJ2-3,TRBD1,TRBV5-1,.,TGCGCCAGCAGCTCTTCCGGGACAGGGGGTTTGGATACGCAGTATTTT,CASSSSGTGGLDTQYF
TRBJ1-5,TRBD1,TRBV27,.,TGTGCCAGCAGTCAGACAGGGGGCAGTCAGCCCCAGCATTTT,CASSQTGGSQPQHF
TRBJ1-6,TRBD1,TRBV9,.,TGTGCCAGCAGCGCCCGTCCGGGACAGTATAATTCACCCCTCCACTTT,CASSARPGQYNSPLHF
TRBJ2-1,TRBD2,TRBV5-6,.,TGTGCCAGCAGCTTGTTCCGACTAGCGGACTACAATGAGCAGTTCTTC,CASSLFRLADYNEQFF
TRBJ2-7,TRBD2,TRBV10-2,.,TGCGCCAGCAGTGAGAGGCTAGCGGGACCTCTAAACCGGAGGGAGCAGTACTTC,CASSERLAGPLNRREQYF
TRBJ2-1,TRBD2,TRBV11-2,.,TGTGCCAGCAGCTTAGTAGCGGGACTAGTCAATGAGCAGTTCTTC,CASSLVAGLVNEQFF
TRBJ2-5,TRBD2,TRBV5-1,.,TGCGCCAGCAGCTCCCTGAGGGGACTAGCGGGGGAAGAGACCCAGTACTTC,CASSSLRGLAGEETQYF
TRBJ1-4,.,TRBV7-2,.,TGTGCCAGCAGCCTAGGGGGGGGGAGCGGCGAAAAACTGTTTTTT,CASSLGGGSGEKLFF
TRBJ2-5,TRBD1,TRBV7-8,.,TGTGCCAGCAGCTTGGGGACAGGGGGAACAGAGACCCAGTACTTC,CASSLGTGGTETQYF
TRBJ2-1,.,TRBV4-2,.,TGTGCCAGCAGCACTACTTACAATGAGCAGTTCTTC,CASSTTYNEQFF
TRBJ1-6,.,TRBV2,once,TGTGCCAGCATCAACCTGAGGGGGGGCGGGTCACCCCTCCACTTT,CASINLRGGGSPLHF
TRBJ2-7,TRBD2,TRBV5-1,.,TGCGCCAGCAGCGCGAGGGGGACTAGCGGGACCTACGAGCAGTACTTC,CASSARGTSGTYEQYF
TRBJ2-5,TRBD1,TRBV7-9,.,TGTGCCAGCAGGACGGACAGGGGCCAAGAGACCCAGTACTTC,CASRTDRGQETQYF
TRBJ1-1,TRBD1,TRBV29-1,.,TGCAGCGTAATACAGGGGCCCCGTGAAGCTTTCTTT,CSVIQGPREAFF
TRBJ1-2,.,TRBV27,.,TGTGCCAGCAGTTTCAGAGGGTTGGGAGGCTACACCTTC,CASSFRGLGGYTF
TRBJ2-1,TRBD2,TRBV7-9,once,TGTGCCAGCACCGAACCCAGTTGGGGTGCGGGAGTAAATGAGCAGTTCTTC,CASTEPSWGAGVNEQFF
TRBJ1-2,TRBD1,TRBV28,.,TGTGCCAGCAGCCGAGGGACAGGGGGGCATGGCTACACCTTC,CASSRGTGGHGYTF
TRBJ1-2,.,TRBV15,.,TGTGCCACCAGCAGAGATTTTCCCGGGATCGGGGGTAATGGCTACACCTTC,CATSRDFPGIGGNGYTF
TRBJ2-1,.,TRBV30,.,TGTGCCTGGAGTGTATCCAGGCGTGAGCAGTTCTTC,CAWSVSRREQFF
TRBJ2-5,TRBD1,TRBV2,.,TGTGCCAGCAGTGCTCTACAGGGGGCCCAAGAGACCCAGTACTTC,CASSALQGAQETQYF
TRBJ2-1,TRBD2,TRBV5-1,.,TGCGCCAGCAGACTGGGACTAGCGGGGGCGAGCTCCTACAATGAGCAGTTCTTC,CASRLGLAGASSYNEQFF
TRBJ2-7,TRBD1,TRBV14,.,TGTGCCAGCAGCCAAGATGAGAGGACAGGGCTAACCTACGAGCAGTACTTC,CASSQDERTGLTYEQYF
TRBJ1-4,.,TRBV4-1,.,TGCGCCAGCAGCCAAGATCACCAGGGGCGAGGTAATGAAAAACTGTTTTTT,CASSQDHQGRGNEKLFF
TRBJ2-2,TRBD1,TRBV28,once,TGTGCCAGCAGTTGGACAGGGTTTAACACCGGGGAGCTGTTTTTT,CASSWTGFNTGELFF
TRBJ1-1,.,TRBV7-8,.,TGTGCCAGCAGCCTCAGGGGATATCGCCTAGAGGCTGAAGCTTTCTTT,CASSLRGYRLEAEAFF
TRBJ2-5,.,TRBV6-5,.,TGTGCCAGCAGTTTAGTCCCGGGACATCGTCAAGAGACCCAGTACTTC,CASSLVPGHRQETQYF
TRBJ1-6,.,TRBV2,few,TGTGCCAGCAGTCCCACGAAAGGGGCCAGGGGTTCACCCCTCCACTTT,CASSPTKGARGSPLHF
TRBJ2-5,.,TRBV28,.,TGTGCCAGCAGTCCTAAACTGACCCAGTACTTC,CASSPKLTQYF
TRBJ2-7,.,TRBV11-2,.,TGTGCCAGCAGCTTACCTTCCTACGAGCAGTACTTC,CASSLPSYEQYF
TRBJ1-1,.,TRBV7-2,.,TGTGCCAGCAGCTCCCAGGGGAGAGGCACTGAAGCTTTCTTT,CASSSQGRGTEAFF
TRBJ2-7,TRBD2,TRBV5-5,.,TGTGCCAGCAGCTTAGACAGCGGGGGGGCGGCCTACGAGCAGTACTTC,CASSLDSGGAAYEQYF
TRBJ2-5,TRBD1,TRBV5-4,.,TGTGCCAGCAGCCGGGACAGGGGGCGCTTACAGACCCAGTACTTC,CASSRDRGRLQTQYF
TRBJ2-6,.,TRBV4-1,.,TGCGCCAGCAGCCAAGGGGGCAGCCTGTCTGGGGCCAACGTCCTGACTTTC,CASSQGGSLSGANVLTF
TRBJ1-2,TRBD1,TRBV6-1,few,TGTGCCAGCAGTGGGCCGGGACAGCTTGCTGGCTACACCTTC,CASSGPGQLAGYTF
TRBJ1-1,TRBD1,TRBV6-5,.,TGTGCCAGCAGACTTACAGGGGGCACTGAAGCTTTCTTT,CASRLTGGTEAFF
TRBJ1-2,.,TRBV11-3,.,TGTGCCAGCAGCTTAGGATCGTGGACAACAGGATATGGCTACACCTTC,CASSLGSWTTGYGYTF